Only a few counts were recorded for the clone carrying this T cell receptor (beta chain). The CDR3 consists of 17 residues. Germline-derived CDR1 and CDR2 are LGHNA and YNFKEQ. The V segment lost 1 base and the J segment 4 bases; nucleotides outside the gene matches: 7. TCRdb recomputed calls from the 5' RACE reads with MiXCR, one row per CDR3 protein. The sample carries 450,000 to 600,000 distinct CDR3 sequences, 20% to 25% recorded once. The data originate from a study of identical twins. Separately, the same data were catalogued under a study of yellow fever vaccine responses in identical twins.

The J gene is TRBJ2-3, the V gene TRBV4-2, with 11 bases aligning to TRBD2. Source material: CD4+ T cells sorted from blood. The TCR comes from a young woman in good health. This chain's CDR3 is CASSQVVSGGGADTQYF. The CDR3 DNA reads TGTGCCAGCAGCCAAGTCGTTAGCGGGGGGGGCGCAGATACGCAGTATTTT.